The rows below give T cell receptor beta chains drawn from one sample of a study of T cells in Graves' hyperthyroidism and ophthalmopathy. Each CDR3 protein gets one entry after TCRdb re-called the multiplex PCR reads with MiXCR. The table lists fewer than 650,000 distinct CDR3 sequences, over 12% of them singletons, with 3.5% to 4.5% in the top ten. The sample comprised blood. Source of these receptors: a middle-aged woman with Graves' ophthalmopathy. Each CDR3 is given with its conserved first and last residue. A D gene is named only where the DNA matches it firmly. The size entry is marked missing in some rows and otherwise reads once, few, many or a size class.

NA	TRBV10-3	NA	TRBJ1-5	CAISEKAGDSNQPQHF	TGTGCCATCAGTGAGAAGGCAGGGGATAGCAATCAGCCCCAGCATTTT
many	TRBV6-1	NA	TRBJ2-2	CASSEVGGDTGELFF	TGTGCCAGCAGTGAAGTAGGGGGGGACACCGGGGAGCTGTTTTTT
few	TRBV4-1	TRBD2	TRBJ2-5	CASSQGLAGGLVGETQYF	TGCGCCAGCAGCCAAGGGCTAGCGGGAGGGCTGGTCGGAGAGACCCAGTACTTC
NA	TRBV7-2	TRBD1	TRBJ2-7	CASSLAQSPGTGSYEQYF	TGTGCCAGCAGCTTAGCGCAAAGTCCCGGGACAGGTTCCTACGAGCAGTACTTC
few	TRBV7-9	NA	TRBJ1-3	CASSSRAISGNTIYF	TGTGCCAGCAGCTCCCGGGCCATCTCTGGAAACACCATATATTTT
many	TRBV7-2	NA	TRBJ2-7	CASSSWGPTYEQYF	TGTGCCAGCAGCTCTTGGGGACCGACCTACGAGCAGTACTTC
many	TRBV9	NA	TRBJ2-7	CASSVEGLPLGEQYF	TGTGCCAGCAGCGTAGAGGGACTCCCCTTAGGGGAGCAGTACTTC
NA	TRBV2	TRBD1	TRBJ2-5	CASSEAGQGARETQYF	TGTGCCAGCAGTGAAGCGGGGCAGGGGGCGCGGGAGACCCAGTACTTC
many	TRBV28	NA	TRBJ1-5	CASSTHPGSNQPQHF	TGTGCCAGCAGTACCCACCCGGGGAGCAATCAGCCCCAGCATTTT
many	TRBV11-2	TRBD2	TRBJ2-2	CASSLGSGSNTGELFF	TGTGCCAGCAGCTTAGGGAGCGGGAGCAACACCGGGGAGCTGTTTTTT
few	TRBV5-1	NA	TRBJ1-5	CASSLGPLQGLNQPQHF	TGCGCCAGCAGCTTGGGTCCCCTTCAGGGGCTCAATCAGCCCCAGCATTTT
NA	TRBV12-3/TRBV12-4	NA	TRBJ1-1	CASSLLQVNTEAFF	TGTGCCAGCAGTTTACTGCAGGTGAACACTGAAGCTTTCTTT
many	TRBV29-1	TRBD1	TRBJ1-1	CSVTTGGLIGGTEAFF	TGCAGCGTAACGACAGGGGGCCTAATAGGGGGCACTGAAGCTTTCTTT
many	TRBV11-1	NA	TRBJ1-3	CASSLAIGHLSGNTIYF	TGTGCCAGCAGCTTAGCCATTGGACACCTCTCTGGAAACACCATATATTTT
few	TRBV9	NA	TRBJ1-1	CASSVSLEGDTEAFF	TGTGCCAGCAGCGTCAGTTTAGAGGGTGACACTGAAGCTTTCTTT
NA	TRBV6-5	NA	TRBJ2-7	CASSWAQRPYEQYF	TGTGCCAGCAGTTGGGCTCAGAGACCCTACGAGCAGTACTTC
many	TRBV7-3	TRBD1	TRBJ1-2	CASSQDRDYGYTF	TGTGCCAGCAGCCAGGACAGGGATTATGGCTACACCTTC
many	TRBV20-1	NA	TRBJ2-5	CGARPRGSVYQETQYF	TGCGGTGCTAGGCCCCGGGGGAGCGTTTACCAAGAGACCCAGTACTTC
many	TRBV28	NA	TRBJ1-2	CASSFQGGTGYTF	TGTGCCAGCAGTTTTCAAGGGGGAACTGGCTACACCTTC
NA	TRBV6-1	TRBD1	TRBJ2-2	CASRDIPGQRGTGELFF	TGTGCCAGCAGAGATATTCCGGGACAGAGGGGGACCGGGGAGCTGTTTTTT
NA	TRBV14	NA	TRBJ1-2	CASSQEGKGLLYGYTF	TGTGCCAGCAGCCAAGAGGGAAAGGGGCTGTTGTATGGCTACACCTTC
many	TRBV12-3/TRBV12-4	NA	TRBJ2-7	CASTSLSSEQYF	TGTGCCAGCACCTCTCTATCCTCCGAGCAGTACTTC
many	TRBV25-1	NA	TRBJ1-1	CASSRLGTLIAFF	TGTGCCAGCAGTAGACTGGGAACCTTAATTGCTTTCTTT
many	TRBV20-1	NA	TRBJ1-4	CSAAPRRVDEKLFF	TGCAGTGCCGCCCCCCGGCGGGTAGATGAAAAACTGTTTTTT
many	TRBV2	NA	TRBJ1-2	CASSVTEVGYGYTF	TGTGCCAGCAGCGTGACAGAGGTTGGGTATGGCTACACCTTC
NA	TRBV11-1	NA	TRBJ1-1	CASSLPHTEGGGTEAFF	TGTGCCAGCAGCTTACCCCATACTGAGGGAGGCGGCACTGAAGCTTTCTTT
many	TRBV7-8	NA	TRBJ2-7	CASSLSDRAYEQYF	TGTGCCAGCAGCTTATCCGACAGAGCCTACGAGCAGTACTTC
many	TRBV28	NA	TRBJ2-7	CASRTGWERESYEQYF	TGTGCCAGCAGGACAGGGTGGGAGCGGGAGTCTTACGAGCAGTACTTC
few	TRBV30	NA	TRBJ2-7	CAWSVPPGLYYEQYF	TGTGCCTGGAGTGTACCTCCGGGACTCTACTACGAGCAGTACTTC